The 25 T cell receptor beta chains in this list originate from one sample, sequenced in a study of cytomegalovirus exposure and HLA in healthy donors. The PCR contained 60 Vbeta and 13 Jbeta primers. Clones were read by immunoSEQ multiplex PCR, and TCRdb kept only the in-frame ones, dropping some. Here the sample spans 150,000 to 200,000 clones, around three quarters being singletons. The sequenced sample was PBMCs. These TCRs come from a woman aged 25 to 39 in good health and CMV-seropositive.

The J gene is TRBJ2-5, the V gene TRBV27; unclear D gene. The V end was cut by 3 bases, the J end by 4 bases, with 9 bases between. The germline gives CDR1 MNHEY, CDR2 SMNVEV (reference sequence). CDR3 size: 13 residues. This chain's CDR3 is CASSFSRGETQYF. The CDR3 coding sequence is TGTGCCAGCAGTTTCTCCAGAGGAGAGACCCAGTACTTC.

V is TRBV19 and J is TRBJ2-3; TRBD1 agrees at 9 bases. Germline V CDR1 and CDR2: LNHDA, SQIVND (reference sequence). CDR3 size: 15 residues. The junction had 4 bases not matched to a gene; V was cut back by 2 bases and J by 4 bases. The CDR3 DNA follows: TGTGCCAGTAGTATACCGGGACAGGGTGCAGATACGCAGTATTTT. The encoded protein is CASSIPGQGADTQYF.

The chain employs TRBV7-9 and TRBJ1-1; possible D gene TRBD1, 6 bases. V lost 4 bases, J lost 1 base, and 10 bases lay in between. The CDR3 has 14 amino acids. Germline V gene sequence: CDR1 SEHNR, CDR2 FQNEAQ (reference sequence). CDR3 sequence (DNA): TGTGCCAGCAGCTCACCAGGGGAGAACACTGAAGCTTTCTTT. Protein product: CASSSPGENTEAFF.

The chain couples TRBV11-2 to TRBJ2-5, with D tentatively TRBD1 (5 bases). The V and J ends lost 4 bases and 5 bases respectively, with 20 bases between them. CDR3 length: 16 amino acids. Germline values: CDR1 SGHAT, CDR2 FQNNGV. The CDR3 DNA reads TGTGCCAGCAGCTCCTCTGACAGATCCCTAGGGGAGACCCAGTACTTC. Translation: CASSSSDRSLGETQYF.

The genes are TRBV2 and TRBJ2-7, with 8 nucleotides matching TRBD1. With 5 bases clipped from V and 3 bases from J, the junction kept 3 bases outside the gene matches. Germline assignment: CDR1 SNHLY and CDR2 FYNNEI. This CDR3 contains 13 residues. This CDR3 is CASSIGQGYEQYF. The CDR3 nucleotides read TGTGCCAGCAGTATTGGACAGGGCTACGAGCAGTACTTC.

The CDR3 spells CAISESLAGGNDEQFF. CDR3 bases: TGTGCCATCAGTGAGTCACTAGCGGGAGGTAATGATGAGCAGTTCTTC. The chain carries TRBV10-3 and TRBJ2-1; 12 positions agree with TRBD2. Germline-derived CDR1 and CDR2 are ENHRY and SYGVKD. There are 16 residues in the CDR3. V lost 0 bases, J lost 8 bases, and 5 bases stayed unmatched.

The chain carries TRBV14 and TRBJ2-7; tentatively, D is TRBD1 (5 bases). V was pared by 6 bases and J by 0 bases, with 12 bases between. Germline-derived CDR1 and CDR2 are SGHDN and FVKESK. There are 14 residues in the CDR3. CDR3 sequence: CASSPIDSSYEQYF. The CDR3 DNA reads TGTGCCAGCAGTCCAATCGACAGCTCCTACGAGCAGTACTTC.

Note on this clone: Germline and junction disagree at one end, which may indicate a read error. The chain uses TRBV2 and TRBJ1-4; D possibly corresponds to TRBD1 (6 bases). The CDR3 loop spans 15 amino acids. Per the germline V gene, CDR1 is SNHLY and CDR2 is FYNNEI. In DNA, the CDR3 is TGTGCCAGCAGGGAAGCGCCGGGACACGACGAAAAACTGTTTTTT. Its translation is CASREAPGHDEKLFF.

This clone has a single count. J is TRBJ1-1 and V is TRBV5-1, with D uncertain. This CDR3 region has 14 residues. The germline V gene has CDR1 SGHRS and CDR2 YFSETQ. V gave up 0 bases and J gave up 5 bases, with 11 bases separating them. The CDR3 DNA reads TGCGCCAGCAGCTTGGATGAAGGGAGGACTGAAGCTTTCTTT. Amino acid sequence: CASSLDEGRTEAFF.

This chain uses TRBV9 with TRBJ2-7; the D gene is possibly TRBD2 (5 bases). The V gene's germline CDR1 is SGDLS and CDR2 YYNGEE. Trimming shortened V by 0 bases and J by 5 bases, and 12 bases separated the two germline ends. This CDR3 has 14 residues. CDR3 nucleotide sequence: TGTGCCAGCAGCGTAGAGGGAAGTAGCGACGAGCAGTACTTC. The encoded protein is CASSVEGSSDEQYF.

The rearrangement joins TRBV18 to TRBJ2-1; D possibly corresponds to TRBD2 (5 bases). Germline V gene sequence: CDR1 KGHSH, CDR2 LQKENI. This CDR3 contains 15 residues. V lost 0 bases to trimming and J lost 2 bases, with 8 bases between them. As DNA, the CDR3 is TGTGCCAGCTCACCACCTCAGCGGACCTACAATGAGCAGTTCTTC. Amino acids: CASSPPQRTYNEQFF.

In regard to this clone: It is unclear where the CDR3 begins or ends on the DNA, so no DNA is shown, and the CDR3 is as TCRdb lists it. The CDR3 sequence: CASSTLPLDKDYEQYF. The V call is TRBV7-9, the J call TRBJ2-7; TRBD1 is the table's D call, not checked against the DNA. The CDR3 is made up of 16 amino acids, end residues included. CDR1 is SEHNR and CDR2 is FQNEAQ in the germline V gene (reference sequence).

This clone has a handful of counts. V is TRBV25-1 and J is TRBJ2-1, with 7 bases lining up with TRBD1. Germline CDR1 MGHDK, CDR2 SYGVNS. The CDR3 covers 14 residues. V lost 6 bases and J lost 5; bases outside the gene matches: 7. CDR3 coding DNA: TGTGCCAGCAGCGCTACAGGGGCCCACAATGAGCAGTTCTTC. Translating gives CASSATGAHNEQFF.

This clone was observed a few times. CDR3 in DNA: TGTGCCAGCAGTGCCGGGACTAGCGGAATGATCTACGAGCAGTACTTC. It translates to CASSAGTSGMIYEQYF. The chain uses TRBV6-1 and TRBJ2-7; 11 bases fit TRBD2. J lost 3 bases, V lost 4 bases, and 8 bases had no gene match. There are 16 residues in the CDR3. The germline V gene encodes CDR1 MNHNS and CDR2 SASEGT.

The chain uses TRBV27 and TRBJ1-4, with 9 bases that match TRBD1. Trimming cost V 5 bases and J 8 bases; bases outside gene matches: 6. This CDR3 has 14 residues. In germline, CDR1 is MNHEY, CDR2 SMNVEV (reference sequence). CDR3 bases: TGTGCCAGCAGTATGACAGGGGGGAACGAAAAACTGTTTTTT. Its protein product is CASSMTGGNEKLFF.

The J gene is TRBJ2-5, the V gene TRBV28; 10 bases match TRBD1. The CDR3 runs 16 residues. From germline, CDR1 is MDHEN and CDR2 SYDVKM. The V segment lost 2 bases and the J segment 5 bases; nucleotides outside the gene matches: 8. In DNA form, the CDR3 reads TGTGCCAGCAGTTTAGGGCGGGACAGGGGTTGGGAGACCCAGTACTTC. Translation gives CASSLGRDRGWETQYF.

The chain employs TRBV7-9 and TRBJ1-2; D remains unclear. The CDR3 has 15 amino acids. The V gene's germline CDR1 is SEHNR and CDR2 FQNEAQ (reference sequence). Deletions cut 5 bases from V and 2 bases from J, with 15 bases between. CDR3 in DNA: TGTGCCAGCAGCCTAACACGGGATGGAAACTATGGCTACACCTTC. Its translation: CASSLTRDGNYGYTF.

This clone was seen just once. This chain links TRBV5-1 with TRBJ2-1; 8 bases match TRBD1. The germline V gene encodes CDR1 SGHRS and CDR2 YFSETQ. V was clipped by 4 bases and J by 8 bases; unmatched bases: 14. CDR3 length equals 16 residues. CDR3 sequence reads: CASSPIGQGNWDEQFF. The CDR3 region has the DNA TGCGCCAGCAGCCCGATAGGACAGGGAAATTGGGATGAGCAGTTCTTC. Supplemented by reference TRBV5-1 and TRBJ2-1, the full variable domain reads KAGVTQTPRYLIKTRGQQVTLSCSPISGHRSVSWYQQTPGQGLQFLFEYFSETQRNKGNFPGRFSGRQFSNSRSEMNVSTLELGDSALYLCASSPIGQGNWDEQFFGPGTRLTVL.

This clone was recorded once. The rearrangement joins TRBV2 to TRBJ1-1; D call uncertain. The V and J ends lost 3 bases and 7 bases respectively, with 9 bases between them. Germline V gene data show CDR1 as SNHLY and CDR2 as FYNNEI. The CDR3 runs 12 residues. CDR3 DNA: TGTGCCAGCAGTGATAGCGGTCTTGAAGCTTTCTTT. It codes for CASSDSGLEAFF.

The chain couples TRBV2 to TRBJ2-1, with D unclear. The germline V gene has CDR1 SNHLY and CDR2 FYNNEI. The V end lost 5 bases, the J end lost 1 base, and 9 bases lay between the germline ends. CDR3 size: 14 residues. The CDR3 is CASSPTESYNEQFF. In DNA form, the CDR3 reads TGTGCCAGCAGTCCTACCGAATCCTACAATGAGCAGTTCTTC.

V is TRBV27 and J is TRBJ2-1; the D is unclear. From germline, CDR1 is MNHEY and CDR2 SMNVEV (reference sequence). The length of the CDR3 is 15 residues. Trimming took 1 base from V and 1 from J, leaving 8 bases between them. The CDR3 region is CASSLWVGSYNEQFF. CDR3 coding DNA: TGTGCCAGCAGTTTATGGGTCGGGTCCTACAATGAGCAGTTCTTC.

CDR3 protein: CASSGDRSDEKLFF. For the CDR3, the DNA is TGTGCCAGCAGCGGGGACAGGTCAGATGAAAAACTGTTTTTT. V and J are TRBV6-5 and TRBJ1-4, with TRBD1 matching 8 bases. The junction had 6 bases not matched to a gene; V was cut back by 6 bases and J by 6 bases. CDR1 is MNHEY and CDR2 is SVGAGI in the germline V gene. The CDR3 has 14 amino acids.

CDR3 residues: CASSPVRGQFF. The DNA for the CDR3 is TGTGCCAGCAGTCCAGTCCGAGGGCAGTTCTTC. V and J are TRBV2 and TRBJ2-1; no clear D. Germline lookup yields CDR1 SNHLY and CDR2 FYNNEI. V lost 5 bases and J lost 12, with 11 bases in between. The CDR3 is 11 residues long.

The rearrangement uses TRBV11-2 and TRBJ1-2; 9 bases fit TRBD1. The J segment lost 0 bases and the V segment lost 5 bases, leaving 7 bases of the junction unmatched. Germline loops: CDR1 SGHAT, CDR2 FQNNGV. This CDR3 has 16 residues. In DNA, the CDR3 is TGTGCCAGCAGCACGCGGACAGGGGCAGCTAACTATGGCTACACCTTC. Residues: CASSTRTGAANYGYTF.

This clone was counted once. The chain employs TRBV4-2 and TRBJ2-1, with 8 bases that match TRBD2. V lost 11 bases, J lost 9 bases, and 18 bases stayed unmatched. In germline, CDR1 is LGHNA, CDR2 YNFKEQ. The CDR3 is 15 amino acids. This CDR3 is CAAKSSGTDLSEQFF. CDR3 nucleotides: TGTGCCGCAAAAAGTAGCGGGACCGATTTGTCTGAGCAGTTCTTC.